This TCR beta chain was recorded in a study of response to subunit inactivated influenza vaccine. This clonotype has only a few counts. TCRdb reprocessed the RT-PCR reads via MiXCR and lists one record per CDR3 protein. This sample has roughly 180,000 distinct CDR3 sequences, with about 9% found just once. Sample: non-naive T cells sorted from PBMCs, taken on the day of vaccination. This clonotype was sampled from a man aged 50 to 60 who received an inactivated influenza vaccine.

The CDR3 DNA reads as TGTGCCAGCAGCGCGCAGGGAGGGAGAAACAATGAGCAGTTCTTC. It yields the protein CASSAQGGRNNEQFF. The chain employs TRBV3-1 and TRBJ2-1; 7 bases map to TRBD2. Per the germline V gene, CDR1 is LGHDT and CDR2 is YNNKEL (reference sequence). This CDR3 has 15 amino acids. V trimming: 5 bases; J trimming: 5 bases; junction bases outside the gene matches: 9.